This note documents a single T cell receptor beta chain sequence. What this receptor recognizes is not known. Base qualities are not at hand, and no much larger clone is one base apart. This entry is derived from a study of blood T cell repertoires in COVID-19 (dated by TCRdb to 2020 to 2021). In terms of the full investigation: Samples covering the acute and convalescent phases of COVID-19 were provided by collaborators in the United States, Italy and Spain. The material from the prospective study consisted of cDNA or gDNA derived from T cells, B-cell-depleted T cells, or PBMCs. The dataset comprised deeply sampled blood TCRbeta repertoires from subjects exposed to, actively infected with, or recovered from COVID-19. The repertoires were made available in a free public database intended to serve as a resource for research on the immune response to SARS-CoV-2. Samples were obtained from the ongoing ImmuneRACE study (first 160 participants) and from 1,200 or so subjects provided by 6 global collaborators. The sample metadata nearly always contained a de-identified subject ID, COVID-19 status, age in years and sex. HLA class I and class II types, where available, came from metadata supplied by the sample provider rather than from assay-based typing.

TCRbeta CDR3 regions were amplified from genomic DNA by means of the immunoSEQ Assay, a bias-controlled multiplex PCR. The paper's data handling went like this. Within the assay, amplification of reference gene primers was used to estimate how many nucleated cells each sample contained. Sequence reads were collapsed and filtered to measure the absolute abundance of every unique TCRbeta CDR3 rearrangement. For each sample, productive Simpson clonality was calculated by taking the square root of Simpson's diversity index across productive rearrangements. Drawn from immuneACCESS, this table holds only the in-frame rearrangements with V and J called that TCRdb kept. Clones are partly lost; checked studies trace under half to an unresolved V gene and leave the rest unexplained. D and trimming come from the DNA, and the V and J calls and clone size come from that table. The sample includes roughly 76,000 clones, with around 90% observed a single time. The leading ten clones occupy under 9.5% of the sample.

Study-level results and caveats: Clinical and demographic metadata were provided uncurated, with the amount varying by source and participant.

V is reduced by 3 bases and J by 0 bases, leaving a spacing of 7 bases between them. Looking up the germline V gene yields CDR1 SGDLS and CDR2 YYNGEE. There are 13 amino acids in the CDR3, from cysteine to phenylalanine inclusive. Kept here is only the CDR3 DNA, which spans 39 bases and is read in frame from base 1. The collaborating institutions used their own protocols to collect whole blood in K2EDTA tubes. For TCRbeta analysis, collaborators shipped samples as frozen whole blood, isolated PBMCs, or DNA extracted from either of those sample types. The clonotype was recovered from a man under 40 with acute or convalescent COVID-19. Here the chain combines TRBV9 and TRBJ2-7; no D gene call is confident. Sequencing input: peripheral blood. The CDR3 in this case is CASSDRSSYEQYF. In nucleotide form, the sequence is TGTGCCAGCAGCGATCGGTCCTCCTACGAGCAGTACTTC.